Listed below are T cell receptor beta chains from one sample, sequenced in a study of cytomegalovirus exposure and HLA in healthy donors. Clones were read by immunoSEQ multiplex PCR, and TCRdb kept only the in-frame ones, dropping some. The repertoire holds around 130,000 clones, with just over 75% as singletons. Sequenced sample: PBMCs. The receptors come from a woman aged 50 to 60 in good health and CMV-seronegative. The CDR3 runs from the conserved cysteine through the conserved F or W. Each record gives: V gene, CDR3 length, clone size, D gene, J gene, CDR3 protein, CDR3 DNA. D genes are given only for firm matches. Clone size is shown for a subset of rows, as once, few, many or a class of expanded clone.

>TRBV7-8|16|once|NA|TRBJ1-1
CASSLGGGALNTEAFF
TGTGCCAGCAGCTTAGGCGGGGGGGCGCTGAACACTGAAGCTTTCTTT
>TRBV28|13|NA|TRBD1|TRBJ1-2
CASSSGQVYGYTF
TGTGCCAGCAGCAGTGGACAGGTCTATGGCTACACCTTC
>TRBV19|15|few|TRBD1|TRBJ1-5
CASRTGGASNQPQNF
TGTGCCAGTAGGACAGGGGGTGCGAGCAATCAGCCCCAGAATTTT
>TRBV25-1|16|NA|TRBD1|TRBJ1-2
CASRKTPGRGRDGYTF
TGTGCCAGCAGAAAAACCCCCGGCAGGGGGCGTGATGGCTACACCTTC
>TRBV9|16|NA|NA|TRBJ2-3
CASSVSGGEVGDTQYF
TGTGCCAGCAGCGTATCGGGGGGCGAAGTGGGGGATACGCAGTATTTT
>TRBV2|14|NA|TRBD2|TRBJ2-1
CASSGTRAGNEQFF
TGTGCCAGCAGTGGGACTAGGGCAGGGAATGAGCAGTTCTTC
>TRBV15|13|once|NA|TRBJ1-5
CALLRGRGQPQHF
TGTGCCCTCCTCAGGGGCCGTGGTCAGCCCCAGCATTTT
>TRBV4-2|15|few|NA|TRBJ2-1
CASSQGGFSYNEQFF
TGTGCCAGCAGCCAAGGCGGGTTCTCCTACAATGAGCAGTTCTTC
>TRBV9|14|NA|NA|TRBJ1-4
CASSPAVRGEKLFF
TGTGCCAGCAGCCCCGCGGTACGTGGAGAAAAACTGTTTTTT
>TRBV7-9|13|once|NA|TRBJ2-7
CASSRGVTYEQYF
TGTGCCAGCAGCCGCGGAGTCACCTACGAGCAGTACTTC
>TRBV5-4|13|NA|NA|TRBJ1-1
CASSLAGNTEAFF
TGTGCCAGCAGCTTGGCCGGTAACACTGAAGCTTTCTTT
>TRBV28|17|NA|TRBD2|TRBJ2-3
CASSSPGAGRGTDTQYF
TGTGCCAGCAGTTCTCCCGGAGCGGGGAGAGGCACAGATACGCAGTATTTT
>TRBV27|13|NA|NA|TRBJ1-2
CASSSRENYGYTF
TGTGCCAGCAGTTCCAGGGAAAACTATGGCTACACCTTC
>TRBV7-3|16|NA|NA|TRBJ2-3
CASSLRGAAGTDTQYF
TGTGCCAGCAGCTTACGGGGGGCGGCTGGCACAGATACGCAGTATTTT
>TRBV5-1|15|NA|TRBD2|TRBJ2-2
CASSPLAGGTGELFF
TGCGCCAGCAGCCCCCTAGCGGGAGGAACCGGGGAGCTGTTTTTT
>TRBV5-1|12|NA|NA|TRBJ1-1
CASSVQDTEAFF
TGCGCCAGCAGCGTTCAGGACACTGAAGCTTTCTTT
>TRBV9|17|NA|TRBD2|TRBJ2-3
CASSGILAGGPTDTQYF
TGTGCCAGCAGCGGGATTCTAGCGGGAGGTCCCACAGATACGCAGTATTTT
>TRBV6-5|15|NA|NA|TRBJ1-1
CASSPAGILNTEAFF
TGTGCCAGCAGCCCGGCAGGGATCTTGAACACTGAAGCTTTCTTT
>TRBV11-2|16|few|NA|TRBJ1-2
CASSYRDTPWDYGYTF
TGTGCCAGCAGCTACCGGGACACGCCATGGGACTATGGCTACACCTTC
>TRBV27|14|NA|NA|TRBJ1-3
CASGGGGSGNTIYF
TGTGCCAGCGGGGGGGGCGGCTCTGGAAACACCATATATTTT
>TRBV19|11|NA|NA|TRBJ2-1
CASMNLNEQFF
TGTGCCAGTATGAACCTAAATGAGCAGTTCTTC
>TRBV19|17|few|TRBD1|TRBJ2-6
CASRSGTGTEWANVLTF
TGTGCCAGTAGATCCGGGACAGGGACTGAGTGGGCCAACGTCCTGACTTTC
>TRBV30|14|NA|NA|TRBJ2-3
CAWGEGRESDTQYF
TGTGCCTGGGGGGAAGGACGGGAGTCAGATACGCAGTATTTT
>TRBV7-9|13|NA|NA|TRBJ1-2
CASSPRDTYGYTF
TGTGCCAGCAGCCCTCGGGACACCTATGGCTACACCTTC
>TRBV7-9|14|NA|NA|TRBJ1-5
CASSAGTLYQPQHF
TGTGCCAGCAGCGCGGGGACTCTCTATCAGCCCCAGCATTTT
>TRBV10-3|18|NA|TRBD2|TRBJ2-2
CAIARTSGSGVNTGELFF
TGTGCCATCGCTAGGACTAGCGGGAGCGGAGTGAACACCGGGGAGCTGTTTTTT
>TRBV10-3|19|NA|TRBD2|TRBJ2-7
CAISSDRSAGTSGLYEQYF
TGTGCCATCAGTTCGGACAGATCCGCCGGGACTAGCGGTCTCTACGAGCAGTACTTC
>TRBV11-3|17|once|NA|TRBJ2-2
CASSPGDISPNTGELFF
TGTGCCAGCAGCCCAGGGGACATTTCACCGAACACCGGGGAGCTGTTTTTT
>TRBV27|14|once|NA|TRBJ2-3
CASRTGSSTDTQYF
TGTGCCAGCAGGACTGGATCTAGCACAGATACGCAGTATTTT
>TRBV4-2|18|NA|NA|TRBJ2-6
CASSQDLAGAGGANVLTF
TGTGCCAGCAGCCAAGATCTCGCAGGGGCAGGTGGGGCCAACGTCCTGACTTTC
>TRBV19|13|NA|NA|TRBJ1-4
CASSNQRGEKLFF
TGTGCCAGTAGTAATCAGCGGGGTGAAAAACTGTTTTTT
>TRBV7-3|15|NA|TRBD2|TRBJ2-7
CASSLKTSGNYEQYF
TGTGCCAGCAGCTTGAAGACTAGCGGTAACTACGAGCAGTACTTC
>TRBV5-4|14|NA|NA|TRBJ1-1
CASSLSQSNTEAFF
TGTGCCAGCAGCTTGAGTCAGTCGAACACTGAAGCTTTCTTT
>TRBV7-3|15|NA|TRBD1|TRBJ1-1
CASSQTGGQNTEAFF
TGTGCCAGCAGTCAGACAGGGGGCCAAAACACTGAAGCTTTCTTT
>TRBV2|17|NA|NA|TRBJ1-1
CASSVGEGRSGNTEAFF
TGTGCCAGCAGTGTAGGGGAAGGACGTTCCGGGAACACTGAAGCTTTCTTT
>TRBV6-5|14|few|NA|TRBJ1-1
CASSYRRTNTEAFF
TGTGCCAGCAGTTATCGCAGAACGAACACTGAAGCTTTCTTT
>TRBV11-2|16|few|TRBD2|TRBJ2-7
CASSSGLAVSSYEQYF
TGTGCCAGCAGCTCGGGACTAGCGGTTAGCTCCTACGAGCAGTACTTC
>TRBV7-9|14|NA|NA|TRBJ2-1
CASSLGRDWDEQFF
TGTGCCAGCAGCTTAGGCCGGGACTGGGATGAGCAGTTCTTC
>TRBV29-1|14|NA|TRBD1|TRBJ2-2
CSVGQGGVPGELFF
TGCAGCGTTGGACAGGGTGGTGTCCCCGGGGAGCTGTTTTTT
>TRBV4-2|16|once|NA|TRBJ1-2
CASSQDGRGANYGYTF
TGTGCCAGCAGCCAAGATGGGCGCGGGGCTAACTATGGCTACACCTTC